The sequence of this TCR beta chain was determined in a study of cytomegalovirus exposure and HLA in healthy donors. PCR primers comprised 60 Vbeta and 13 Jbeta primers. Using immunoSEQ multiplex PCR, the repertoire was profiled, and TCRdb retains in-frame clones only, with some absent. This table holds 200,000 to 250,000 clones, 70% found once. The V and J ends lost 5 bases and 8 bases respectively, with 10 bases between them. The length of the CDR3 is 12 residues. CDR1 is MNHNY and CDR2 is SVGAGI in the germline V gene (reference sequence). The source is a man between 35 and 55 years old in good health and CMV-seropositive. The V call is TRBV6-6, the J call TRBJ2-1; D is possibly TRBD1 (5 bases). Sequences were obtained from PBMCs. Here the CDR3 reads CASSDQGYEQFF. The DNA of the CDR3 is TGTGCCAGCAGTGACCAGGGTTATGAGCAGTTCTTC.